The 8 T cell receptor beta chains given below trace back to one sample, sequenced in a study of identical twins. TCRdb re-analysed the 5' RACE reads in MiXCR, keeping a single row per CDR3 protein. The sample lists some 300,000 distinct CDR3 sequences, approximately 13% occurring once. In addition, the sample was reused for a study of yellow fever vaccine responses in identical twins.

Sequenced sample: CD8+ T cells sorted from blood. The receptors shown here come from a young woman in good health.

This chain joins TRBV27 and TRBJ2-7, with 9 bases aligning to TRBD1. The V and J ends lost 0 bases and 4 bases, in that order; junction bases with no gene match: 1. Germline CDR1 reads MNHEY; CDR2 reads SMNVEV (reference sequence). The CDR3 extends over 14 amino acids. The CDR3 protein is CASSLSTGGYEQYF. In DNA, the CDR3 is TGTGCCAGCAGTTTATCGACAGGGGGATACGAGCAGTACTTC.

The chain uses TRBV27 and TRBJ1-1; D is unresolved. CDR1 is MNHEY and CDR2 is SMNVEV in the germline V gene (reference sequence). The ends were cut back, 4 bases at V and 7 bases at J, with 10 bases in the middle. The CDR3 covers 12 residues. The CDR3 sequence is CASSSGWSEAFF. For the CDR3, the DNA is TGTGCCAGCAGTTCCGGGTGGAGTGAAGCTTTCTTT.

The CDR3, as DNA: TGTGCCAGCAGACCCAGTAATGAGCAGTTCTTC. Its translation: CASRPSNEQFF. This chain joins TRBV2 and TRBJ2-1; no firm D call. V gave up 6 bases and J gave up 7 bases, with 7 bases separating them. The germline CDR1 and CDR2 sequences are SNHLY and FYNNEI. CDR3 length: 11 residues.

In its sample, this clonotype was seen many times. The rearrangement links TRBV10-3 to TRBJ2-7, with TRBD1 matching over 8 bases. The CDR3 spans 14 residues. Trimming at V came to 2 bases and at J to 6 bases, leaving 6 bases not matched to a gene. Germline assignment: CDR1 ENHRY and CDR2 SYGVKD. CDR3 amino acids: CAISEPGQGGEQYF. For the CDR3, the DNA is TGTGCCATCAGTGAGCCTGGACAGGGAGGCGAGCAGTACTTC.

The gene calls are TRBV27 and TRBJ2-7; D remains unclear. Trimming removed 5 bases from V and 6 bases from J, with 11 bases in between. Germline values: CDR1 MNHEY, CDR2 SMNVEV (reference sequence). The CDR3 is made up of 12 amino acids. The CDR3: CASSPPLGEQYF. CDR3 bases: TGTGCCAGCAGTCCTCCTCTGGGCGAGCAGTACTTC.

This chain uses TRBV5-6 with TRBJ2-1, with 12 bases matching TRBD1. Trimming at V came to 4 bases and at J to 13 bases, leaving 12 bases not matched to a gene. This CDR3 spans 15 amino acids. Germline CDR1 is SGHDT and CDR2 is YYEEEE. This CDR3 reads CASSGRDRGLVEQFF. CDR3 in DNA: TGTGCCAGCAGCGGCCGGGACAGGGGGCTCGTAGAACAGTTCTTC. Combining the CDR3 with reference TRBV5-6 and TRBJ2-1 gives the whole variable domain DAGVTQSPTHLIKTRGQQVTLRCSPKSGHDTVSWYQQALGQGPQFIFQYYEEEERQRGNFPDRFSGHQFPNYSSELNVNALLLGDSALYLCASSGRDRGLVEQFFGPGTRLTVL.

Only a few counts were recorded for this clonotype. The chain uses TRBV12-3 or TRBV12-4 and TRBJ1-4, with D possibly matching TRBD1 (6 bases). Trimming cost V 6 bases and J 8 bases, with 16 bases left between them. The CDR3 is 14 amino acids. Here the CDR3 DNA reads TGTGCCAGCAGACAAACAGGGATTGGGGAAAAACTGTTTTTT. Its protein product is CASRQTGIGEKLFF.

This clonotype was counted a few times. This chain joins TRBV19 and TRBJ2-7; 8 nucleotides match TRBD1. This CDR3 contains 14 residues. CDR1 is LNHDA, CDR2 SQIVND, per germline (reference sequence). The V gene end was trimmed by 5 bases and the J gene end by 5 bases; junction bases not matched to a gene: 8. The CDR3 sequence: CASSFRTGKDEQYF. The CDR3 region has the DNA TGTGCCAGTAGTTTCCGGACAGGGAAGGACGAGCAGTACTTC.